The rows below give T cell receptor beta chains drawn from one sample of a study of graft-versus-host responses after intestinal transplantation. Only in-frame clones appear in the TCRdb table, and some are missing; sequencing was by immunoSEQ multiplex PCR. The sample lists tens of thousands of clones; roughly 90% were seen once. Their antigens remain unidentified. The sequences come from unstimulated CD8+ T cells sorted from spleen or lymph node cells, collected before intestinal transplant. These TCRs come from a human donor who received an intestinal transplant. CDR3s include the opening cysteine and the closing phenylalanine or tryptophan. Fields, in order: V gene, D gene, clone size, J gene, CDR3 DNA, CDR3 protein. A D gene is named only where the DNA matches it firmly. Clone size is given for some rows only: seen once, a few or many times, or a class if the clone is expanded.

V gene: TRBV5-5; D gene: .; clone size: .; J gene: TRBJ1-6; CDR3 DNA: TGTGCCAGCAGCTTCCGTACAGGGATCTACACCCTCCACTTT; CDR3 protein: CASSFRTGIYTLHF
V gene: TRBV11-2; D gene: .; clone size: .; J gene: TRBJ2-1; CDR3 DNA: TGTGCCAGCAGCATTACTCTGGGTACCTCGGGGTACAATGAGCAGTTCTTC; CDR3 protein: CASSITLGTSGYNEQFF
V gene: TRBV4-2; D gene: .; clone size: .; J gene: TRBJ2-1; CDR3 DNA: TGTGCCAGCAGCCAAGGGGCGGGCGAGCAGTTCTTC; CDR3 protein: CASSQGAGEQFF
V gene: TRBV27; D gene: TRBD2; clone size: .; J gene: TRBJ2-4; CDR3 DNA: TGTGCCAGCAGTTTTTCTCCCACTAGCGGGAGTCCGAACATTCAGTACTTC; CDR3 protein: CASSFSPTSGSPNIQYF
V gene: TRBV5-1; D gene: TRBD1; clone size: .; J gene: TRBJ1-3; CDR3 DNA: TGCGCCAGCAGCCCCAGGCCGGGACAGGGTGGAGACACCATATATTTT; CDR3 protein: CASSPRPGQGGDTIYF
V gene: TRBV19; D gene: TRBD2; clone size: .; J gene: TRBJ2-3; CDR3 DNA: TGTGCCAGTAGCCAACGTAGCGGGAGGGCAGATACGCAGTATTTT; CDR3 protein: CASSQRSGRADTQYF
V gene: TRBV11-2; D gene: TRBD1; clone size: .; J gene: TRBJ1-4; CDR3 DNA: TGTGCCAGCAGCTTAGCATACAGGGGGCCGAATGAAAAACTGTTTTTT; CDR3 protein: CASSLAYRGPNEKLFF
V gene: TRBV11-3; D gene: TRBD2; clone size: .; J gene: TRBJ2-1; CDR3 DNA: TGTGCCAGCAGCCTACGTAGCGGGGGCTCCTACAATGAGCAGTTCTTC; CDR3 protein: CASSLRSGGSYNEQFF
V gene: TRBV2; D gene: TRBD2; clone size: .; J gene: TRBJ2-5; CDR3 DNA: TGTGCCAGCAGTGAGGGTTTTGCGGGGGGCTTAGGAGAGACCCAGTACTTC; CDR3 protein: CASSEGFAGGLGETQYF
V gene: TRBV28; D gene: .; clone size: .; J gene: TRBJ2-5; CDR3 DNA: TGTGCCAGCAGTTTAAATTCGGACAGACAAGAGACCCAGTACTTC; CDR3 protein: CASSLNSDRQETQYF
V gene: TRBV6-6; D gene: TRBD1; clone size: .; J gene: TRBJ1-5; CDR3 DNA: TGTGCCAGCAGTTATCCCGACAGGGGGAACAATCAGCCCCAGCATTTT; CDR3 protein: CASSYPDRGNNQPQHF
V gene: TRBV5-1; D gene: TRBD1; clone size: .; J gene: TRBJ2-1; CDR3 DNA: TGCGCCAGCAGCAGATACAGGGGGCCCTACAATGAGCAGTTCTTC; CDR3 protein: CASSRYRGPYNEQFF
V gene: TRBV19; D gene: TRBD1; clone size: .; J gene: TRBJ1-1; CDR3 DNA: TGTGCCAGTACTCCGGGACAGGTGAACACTGAAGCTTTCTTT; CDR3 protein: CASTPGQVNTEAFF
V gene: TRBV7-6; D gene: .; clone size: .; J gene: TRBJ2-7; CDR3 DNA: TGTGCCAGCAGCTTAAACTCCCCCTACGAGCAGTACTTC; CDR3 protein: CASSLNSPYEQYF
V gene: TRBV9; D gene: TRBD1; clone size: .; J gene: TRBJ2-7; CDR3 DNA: TGTGCCAGCAGCGTAGATCCGGGACAGTCTTCCTACGAGCAGTACTTC; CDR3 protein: CASSVDPGQSSYEQYF
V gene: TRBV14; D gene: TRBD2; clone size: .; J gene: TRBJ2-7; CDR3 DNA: TGTGCCAGCAGCCTACTTCCAGCGGGGACGTACGAGCAGTACTTC; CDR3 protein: CASSLLPAGTYEQYF
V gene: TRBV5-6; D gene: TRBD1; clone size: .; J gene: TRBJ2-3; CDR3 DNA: TGTGCCAGCAGAGGGACAGGGAGGGCTACGCAGTATTTT; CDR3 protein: CASRGTGRATQYF
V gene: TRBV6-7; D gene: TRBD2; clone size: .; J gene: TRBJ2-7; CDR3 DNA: TGTGCCAGCAGTTGGGCGGGAGAAGGCCGTCGTCCCTACGAGCAGTACTTC; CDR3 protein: CASSWAGEGRRPYEQYF
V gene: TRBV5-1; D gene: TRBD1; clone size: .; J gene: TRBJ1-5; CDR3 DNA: TGCGCCAGCAGCCTTGGACAGGGCGGGAATCAGCCCCAGCATTTT; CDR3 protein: CASSLGQGGNQPQHF
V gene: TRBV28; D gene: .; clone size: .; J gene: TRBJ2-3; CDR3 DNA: TGTGCCAGCAGTTTTATGTCGCCAGCAGATACGCAGTATTTT; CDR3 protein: CASSFMSPADTQYF
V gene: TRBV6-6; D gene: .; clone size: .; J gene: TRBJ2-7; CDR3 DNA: TGTGCCAGCAGCTTGGGACTTACGATCTACGAGCAGTACTTC; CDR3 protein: CASSLGLTIYEQYF
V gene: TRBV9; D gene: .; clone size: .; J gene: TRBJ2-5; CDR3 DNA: TGTGCCAGCAGCGTAGCTAATACAGAAGCAGAGACCCAGTACTTC; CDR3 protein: CASSVANTEAETQYF
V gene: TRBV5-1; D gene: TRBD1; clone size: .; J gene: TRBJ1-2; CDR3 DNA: TGCGCCAGCAGCTTGCTCGGGACAGGGTCCAATCATGGCTACACCTTC; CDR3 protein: CASSLLGTGSNHGYTF
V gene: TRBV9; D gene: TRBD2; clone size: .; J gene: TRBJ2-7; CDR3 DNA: TGTGCCAGCAGCGTAACGGGACTAGCGGGACGAGACCACGAGCAGTACTTC; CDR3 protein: CASSVTGLAGRDHEQYF
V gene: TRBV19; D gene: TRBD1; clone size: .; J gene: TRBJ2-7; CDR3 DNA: TGTGCCAGTTCTCGGGGGACAGGGGGCGACGAGCAGTACTTC; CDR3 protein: CASSRGTGGDEQYF
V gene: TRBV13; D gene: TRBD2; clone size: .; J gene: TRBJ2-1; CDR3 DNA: TGTGCCAGCAGCTCCTCACTAGCGGGGGGGAATGAGCAGTTCTTC; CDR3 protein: CASSSSLAGGNEQFF
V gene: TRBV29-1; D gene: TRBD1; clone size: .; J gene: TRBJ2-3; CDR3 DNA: TGCAGCGTTGAAGGGCATGACAGGGGCACAGATACGCAGTATTTT; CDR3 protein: CSVEGHDRGTDTQYF
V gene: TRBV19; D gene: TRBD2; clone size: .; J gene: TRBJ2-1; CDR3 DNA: TGTGCCAGCGATAGCGGGGGTCACTACAATGAGCAGTTCTTC; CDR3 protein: CASDSGGHYNEQFF
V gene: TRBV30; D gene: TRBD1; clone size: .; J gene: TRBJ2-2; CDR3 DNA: TGTGCCTCCGCCCACAGGGGACCCCCTAACACCGGGGAGCTGTTTTTT; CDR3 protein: CASAHRGPPNTGELFF
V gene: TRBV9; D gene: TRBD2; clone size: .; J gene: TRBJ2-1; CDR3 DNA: TGTGCCAGCAGCGTAGAGGGTAGCGGGGGGCTAATGGATGAGCAGTTCTTC; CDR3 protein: CASSVEGSGGLMDEQFF
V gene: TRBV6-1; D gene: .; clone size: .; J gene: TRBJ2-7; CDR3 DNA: TGTGCCAGCAGTGAGTACAGGCAGAGAGGGCAGTACTTC; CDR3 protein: CASSEYRQRGQYF
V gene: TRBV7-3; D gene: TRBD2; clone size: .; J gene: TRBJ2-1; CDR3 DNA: TGTGCCAGCAGCTCGCGGGAGGCCGGGAATAATGAGCAGTTCTTC; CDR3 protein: CASSSREAGNNEQFF
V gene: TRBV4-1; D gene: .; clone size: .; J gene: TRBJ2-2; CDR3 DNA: TGCGCCAGCAGCCCGCTAGGTCCCGGGGAGCTGTTTTTT; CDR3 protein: CASSPLGPGELFF
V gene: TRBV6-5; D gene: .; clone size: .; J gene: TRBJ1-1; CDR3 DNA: TGTGCCAGCAGTTACTCCGGCAGGGGAACTGAAGCTTTCTTT; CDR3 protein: CASSYSGRGTEAFF
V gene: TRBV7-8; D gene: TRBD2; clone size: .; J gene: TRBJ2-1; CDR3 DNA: TGTGCCAGCAGCTTCAGAAGCGGGACTATGGATGAGCAGTTCTTC; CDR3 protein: CASSFRSGTMDEQFF
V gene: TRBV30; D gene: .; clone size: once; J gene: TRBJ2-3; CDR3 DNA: TGTGCCTGGGCGGACACCTATCTCACAGATACGCAGTATTTT; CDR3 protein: CAWADTYLTDTQYF
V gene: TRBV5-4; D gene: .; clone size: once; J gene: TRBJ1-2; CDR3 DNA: TGTGCCAGCAGCCCTAAATTACAGGAGAACTATGGCTACACCTTC; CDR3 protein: CASSPKLQENYGYTF
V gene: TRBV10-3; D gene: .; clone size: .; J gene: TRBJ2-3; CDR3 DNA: TGTGCCATCAGGGCGGAGGAGGGCCGCCCAGATACGCAGTATTTT; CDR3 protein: CAIRAEEGRPDTQYF
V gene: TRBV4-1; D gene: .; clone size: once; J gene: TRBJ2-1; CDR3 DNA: TGCGCCAGCAGCCAAGCGGAGGGAGTTGAAGGCAATGAGCAGTTCTTC; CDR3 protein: CASSQAEGVEGNEQFF
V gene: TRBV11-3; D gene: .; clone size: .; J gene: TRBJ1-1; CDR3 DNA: TGTGCCAGACATGGTGGCACCCTGAACACTGAAGCTTTCTTT; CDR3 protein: CARHGGTLNTEAFF
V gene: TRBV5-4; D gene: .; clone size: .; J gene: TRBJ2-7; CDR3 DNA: TGTGCCAGCAGCTTGTGGACAACCCCCTACGAGCAGTACTTC; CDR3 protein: CASSLWTTPYEQYF
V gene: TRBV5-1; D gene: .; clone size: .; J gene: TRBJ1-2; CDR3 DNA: TGCGCCAGCAGCATTTCAGGGGATGGCTACACCTTC; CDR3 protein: CASSISGDGYTF
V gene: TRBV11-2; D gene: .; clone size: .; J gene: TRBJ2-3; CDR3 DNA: TGTGCCAGCAGCTCTAGACCAGATACGCAGTATTTT; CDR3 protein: CASSSRPDTQYF
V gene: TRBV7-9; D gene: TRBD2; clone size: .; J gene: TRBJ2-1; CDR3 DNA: TGTGCCAGCAGCGGTACCGGGAGGGATTACAATGAGCAGTTCTTC; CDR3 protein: CASSGTGRDYNEQFF
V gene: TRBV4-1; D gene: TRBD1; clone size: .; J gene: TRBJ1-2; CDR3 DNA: TGCGCCAGCAGCCAAGACCGGACAGGGTCTCTCTTTTATGGCTACACCTTC; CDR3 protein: CASSQDRTGSLFYGYTF
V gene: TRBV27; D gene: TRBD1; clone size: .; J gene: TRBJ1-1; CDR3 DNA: TGTGCCAGCAGTTCGGCAGGGGGGAGAGGTGAAGCTTTCTTT; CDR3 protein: CASSSAGGRGEAFF
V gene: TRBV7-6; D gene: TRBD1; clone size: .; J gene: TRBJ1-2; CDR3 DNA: TGTGCCAGCAGCTTAAGGCCCCACTCGGACAGGGGAGTTGGCTACACCTTC; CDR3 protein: CASSLRPHSDRGVGYTF